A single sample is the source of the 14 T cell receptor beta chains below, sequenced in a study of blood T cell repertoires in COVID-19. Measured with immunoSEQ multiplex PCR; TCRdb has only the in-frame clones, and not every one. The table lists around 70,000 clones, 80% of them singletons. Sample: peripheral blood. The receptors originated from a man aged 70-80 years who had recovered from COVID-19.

CDR3: CAISDSTGSGNTIYF. The CDR3 bases are TGTGCCATCAGCGATTCGACAGGGTCGGGAAACACCATATATTTT. The chain recombines TRBV10-3 with TRBJ1-3; TRBD1 agrees at 7 bases. The CDR3 runs 15 residues. CDR1 is ENHRY, CDR2 SYGVKD, per germline. V was pared by 6 bases and J by 4 bases, with 9 bases of the junction left unmatched.

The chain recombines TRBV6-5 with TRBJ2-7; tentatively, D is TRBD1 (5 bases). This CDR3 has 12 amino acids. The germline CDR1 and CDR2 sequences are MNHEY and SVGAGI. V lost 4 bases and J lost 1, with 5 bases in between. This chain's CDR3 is CASSSGSYEQYF. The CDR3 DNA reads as TGTGCCAGCAGTTCAGGGTCCTACGAGCAGTACTTC.

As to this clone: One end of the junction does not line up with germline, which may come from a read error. CDR3 DNA: TGTGCCAGCAGCCTCGCTGGGGGGTTCAACCTCTTC. Its protein product is CASSLAGGFNLF. The chain employs TRBV3-1 (or the pseudogene TRBV3-2) and TRBJ2-1; D possibly corresponds to TRBD2 (6 bases). The CDR3 is 12 amino acids. CDR1 and CDR2 from the germline V gene are LGHDT and YNNKEL (reference sequence).

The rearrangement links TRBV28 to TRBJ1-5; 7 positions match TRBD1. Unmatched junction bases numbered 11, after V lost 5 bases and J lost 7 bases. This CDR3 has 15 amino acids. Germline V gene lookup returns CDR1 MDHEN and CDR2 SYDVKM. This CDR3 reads CASSHRQGGRQPQHF. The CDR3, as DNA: TGTGCCAGCAGTCATCGACAGGGCGGAAGACAGCCCCAGCATTTT.

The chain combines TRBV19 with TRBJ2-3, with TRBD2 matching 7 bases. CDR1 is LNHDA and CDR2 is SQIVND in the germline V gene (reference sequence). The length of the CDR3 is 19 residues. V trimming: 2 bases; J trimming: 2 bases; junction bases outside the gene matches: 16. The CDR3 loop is CASSISVPGGSFYTDTQYF. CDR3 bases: TGTGCCAGTAGTATAAGTGTTCCGGGAGGCAGTTTTTACACAGATACGCAGTATTTT.

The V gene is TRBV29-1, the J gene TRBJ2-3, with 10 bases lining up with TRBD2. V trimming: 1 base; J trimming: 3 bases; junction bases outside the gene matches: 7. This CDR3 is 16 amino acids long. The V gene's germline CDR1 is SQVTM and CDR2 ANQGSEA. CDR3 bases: TGCAGCGTTGAAGGGCATCCGGGACTAGCGACAGATACGCAGTATTTT. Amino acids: CSVEGHPGLATDTQYF.

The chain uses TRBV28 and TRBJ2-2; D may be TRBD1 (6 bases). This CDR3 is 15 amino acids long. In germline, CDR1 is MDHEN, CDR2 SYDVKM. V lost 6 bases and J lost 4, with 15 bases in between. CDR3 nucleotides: TGTGCCAGCAGCTGGACAGCTCGAATCACCGGGGAGCTGTTTTTT. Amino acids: CASSWTARITGELFF.

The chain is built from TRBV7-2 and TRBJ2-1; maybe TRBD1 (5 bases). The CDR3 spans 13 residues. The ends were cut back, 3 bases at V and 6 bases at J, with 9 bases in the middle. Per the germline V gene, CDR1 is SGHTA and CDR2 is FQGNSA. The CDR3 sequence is CASSFSQGNEQFF. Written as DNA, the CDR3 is TGTGCCAGCAGCTTTTCCCAGGGCAATGAGCAGTTCTTC. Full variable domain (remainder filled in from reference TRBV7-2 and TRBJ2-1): GAGVSQSPSNKVTEKGKDVELRCDPISGHTALYWYRQSLGQGLEFLIYFQGNSAPDKSGLPSDRFSAERTGGSVSTLTIQRTQQEDSAVYLCASSFSQGNEQFFGPGTRLTVL.

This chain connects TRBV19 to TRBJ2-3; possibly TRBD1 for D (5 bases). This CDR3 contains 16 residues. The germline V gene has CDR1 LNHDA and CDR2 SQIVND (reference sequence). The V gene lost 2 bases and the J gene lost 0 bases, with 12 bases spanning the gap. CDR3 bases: TGTGCCAGTAGTATAAATCCGGACACTAGCACAGATACGCAGTATTTT. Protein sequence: CASSINPDTSTDTQYF.

CDR3 sequence reads: CASSPGQLGNEQFF. CDR3 nucleotides: TGTGCCAGTAGTCCGGGACAGCTGGGGAATGAGCAGTTCTTC. The rearrangement uses TRBV19 and TRBJ2-1; 7 bases match TRBD1. Germline assignment: CDR1 LNHDA and CDR2 SQIVND (reference sequence). The J segment lost 7 bases and the V segment lost 5 bases, leaving 8 bases of the junction unmatched. The CDR3 contains 14 residues.

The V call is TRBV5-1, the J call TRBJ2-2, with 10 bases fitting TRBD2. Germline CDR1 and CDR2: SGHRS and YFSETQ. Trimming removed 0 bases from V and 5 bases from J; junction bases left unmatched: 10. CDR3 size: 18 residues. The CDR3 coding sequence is TGCGCCAGCAGCTTGGGGGTAGTGGGACTAGCGACTACCGGGGAGCTGTTTTTT. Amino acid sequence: CASSLGVVGLATTGELFF.

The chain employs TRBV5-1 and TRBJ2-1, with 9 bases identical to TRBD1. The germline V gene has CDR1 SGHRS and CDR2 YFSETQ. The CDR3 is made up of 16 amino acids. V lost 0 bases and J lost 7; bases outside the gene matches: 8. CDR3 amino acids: CASSLGDRVRVNEQFF. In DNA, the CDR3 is TGCGCCAGCAGCTTGGGGGACAGGGTTCGGGTGAATGAGCAGTTCTTC.

The CDR3 nucleotides read TGTGCCAGCAGTTACGGACAGGGCGCCTACGAGCAGTACTTC. This gives the protein CASSYGQGAYEQYF. The genes are TRBV27 and TRBJ2-7; 8 nucleotides align to TRBD1. The CDR3 has 14 amino acids. J gave up 2 bases and V 4 bases, and 4 bases lay outside the gene matches. The germline V gene has CDR1 MNHEY and CDR2 SMNVEV (reference sequence).

Written as DNA, the CDR3 is TGTGCCAGCAGCCTCGGCGGGGTGAACACCGGGGAGCTGTTTTTT. Its protein product is CASSLGGVNTGELFF. V is TRBV3-1 (or the pseudogene TRBV3-2) and J is TRBJ2-2; D is possibly TRBD2 (6 bases). Per the germline V gene, CDR1 is LGHDT and CDR2 is YNNKEL (reference sequence). CDR3 length: 15 amino acids. Trimming pared 4 bases from V and 1 base from J, leaving 10 bases between.